What follows are 30 T cell receptor beta chains derived from one specimen sequenced in a study of cytomegalovirus exposure and HLA in healthy donors. PCR involved 60 Vbeta and 13 Jbeta primers. Libraries were prepared by immunoSEQ multiplex PCR; TCRdb keeps only in-frame clonotypes and omits some of them. The sample yields 100,000 to 150,000 clones, over 75% seen once. Sequences were obtained from PBMCs. The receptors originated from a man in his late teens or twenties in good health and CMV-seropositive.

V gene TRBV2 combines with J gene TRBJ1-2, with 8 bases aligning to TRBD1. There are 14 residues in the CDR3. J gave up 8 bases and V 6 bases, and 11 bases lay outside the gene matches. Germline-derived CDR1 and CDR2 are SNHLY and FYNNEI. CDR3 region: CASSVTLGQGGYTF. The DNA for the CDR3 is TGTGCCAGCAGCGTCACCCTCGGACAGGGAGGCTACACCTTC.

The chain couples TRBV29-1 to TRBJ2-3, with 7 bases aligning to TRBD1. V dropped 2 bases and J dropped 2; count of bases not matched to a gene: 7. The germline gives CDR1 SQVTM, CDR2 ANQGSEA. CDR3 length: 15 amino acids. CDR3 sequence reads: CSVEPWTGLTDTQYF. The CDR3, as DNA: TGCAGCGTTGAACCCTGGACAGGACTCACAGATACGCAGTATTTT.

This clone has a handful of counts. V is TRBV7-2 and J is TRBJ1-5; 8 bases match TRBD1. V was pared by 6 bases and J by 7 bases, with 14 bases of the junction left unmatched. The length of the CDR3 is 16 residues. Germline lookup yields CDR1 SGHTA and CDR2 FQGNSA. The CDR3 sequence: CASSQGTGRVQQPQHF. The DNA for the CDR3 is TGTGCCAGCAGTCAAGGGACAGGTAGGGTACAACAGCCCCAGCATTTT.

The chain employs TRBV30 and TRBJ2-7; D gene uncertain. Germline assignment: CDR1 GTSNPN and CDR2 SVGIG (reference sequence). CDR3 length: 12 residues. V shed 1 base and J shed 5 bases, with 9 bases lying between them. The CDR3 DNA follows: TGTGCCTGGAGTGCCTTAGCAAACGAGCAGTACTTC. Amino acids: CAWSALANEQYF.

The V gene is TRBV6-6, the J gene TRBJ1-2; D call uncertain. This CDR3 region has 16 residues. The germline V gene has CDR1 MNHNY and CDR2 SVGAGI (reference sequence). Deletions cut 0 bases from V and 2 bases from J, with 13 bases between. The CDR3 sequence: CASSYSSAARNYGYTF. The CDR3 DNA follows: TGTGCCAGCAGTTACTCGAGCGCAGCTCGAAACTATGGCTACACCTTC.

The chain is built from TRBV9 and TRBJ2-7; 12 bases are a match to TRBD2. V trimming: 4 bases; J trimming: 5 bases; junction bases outside the gene matches: 4. The CDR3 is made up of 14 amino acids. Germline-derived CDR1 and CDR2 are SGDLS and YYNGEE. The CDR3 region is CASSPRLAGDEQYF. The CDR3 DNA follows: TGTGCCAGCAGCCCCAGACTAGCGGGAGACGAGCAGTACTTC.

The chain links TRBV6-4 to TRBJ2-1; TRBD2 matches 10 bases. Germline assignment: CDR1 MRHNA and CDR2 SNTAGT. CDR3 length: 15 residues. With V trimmed by 0 bases and J by 8 bases, 4 bases remained unmatched. The CDR3 protein is CASSDSTSGSDEQFF. The CDR3 nucleotides are TGTGCCAGCAGTGACTCGACTAGCGGGTCAGATGAGCAGTTCTTC.

The chain has TRBV5-1 and TRBJ2-3; 8 bases are shared with TRBD1. CDR1 is SGHRS and CDR2 is YFSETQ in the germline V gene. There are 17 residues in the CDR3. The V and J ends lost 3 bases and 0 bases, in that order; junction bases with no gene match: 9. The CDR3 coding sequence is TGCGCCAGCAGCTCCAGCCCGACAGGGGCTAGCACAGATACGCAGTATTTT. Translating gives CASSSSPTGASTDTQYF.

The J gene is TRBJ1-1, the V gene TRBV5-1, with a tentative D call TRBD1 (6 bases). The CDR3 has 16 amino acids. V was pared by 0 bases and J by 4 bases, with 16 bases between. Per the germline V gene, CDR1 is SGHRS and CDR2 is YFSETQ. The CDR3 here is CASSLGGGGSGTEAFF. The CDR3 DNA is TGCGCCAGCAGCTTGGGAGGGGGTGGGTCGGGCACTGAAGCTTTCTTT.

The chain couples TRBV6-4 to TRBJ1-1, with 8 bases identical to TRBD1. Per germline, CDR1 MRHNA and CDR2 SNTAGT. The CDR3 has 13 amino acids. The J segment lost 6 bases and the V segment lost 3 bases, leaving 3 bases of the junction unmatched. CDR3 amino acids: CASSEDRDAEAFF. In nucleotides, the CDR3 is TGTGCCAGCAGTGAGGACAGGGACGCTGAAGCTTTCTTT.

The chain has TRBV30 and TRBJ2-3; no definite D call. This CDR3 is built from 11 residues. From germline, CDR1 is GTSNPN and CDR2 SVGIG (reference sequence). V lost 4 bases and J lost 0, with 2 bases in between. The CDR3 here is CAWTSTDTQYF. The CDR3 coding sequence is TGTGCCTGGACTAGCACAGATACGCAGTATTTT.

This clone showed up just a few times. V is TRBV19 and J is TRBJ1-1; D may be TRBD1 (5 bases). Trimming took off 4 bases at V and 4 bases at J, with 10 bases between the two ends. This CDR3 has 13 amino acids. Germline loops: CDR1 LNHDA, CDR2 SQIVND (reference sequence). CDR3 nucleotides: TGTGCCAGTAGTACGATACAGGTCACTGAAGCTTTCTTT. Translation gives CASSTIQVTEAFF.

This clone came up a few times. V gene TRBV4-3 combines with J gene TRBJ1-1, with D unresolved. CDR1 is LGHNA, CDR2 YSLEER, per germline. This CDR3 is 14 amino acids long. Trimming stripped 4 bases from V and 8 bases from J, with 17 bases between. CDR3: CASSRKTEFSEAFF. DNA of the CDR3: TGCGCCAGCAGCCGTAAAACAGAATTCTCCGAAGCTTTCTTT.

The V gene is TRBV4-1, the J gene TRBJ1-4; TRBD1 matches at 7 bases. This CDR3 comprises 14 residues. Germline V gives CDR1 MGHRA, CDR2 YSYEKL. J was trimmed by 8 bases and V by 4 bases; bases with no gene match: 7. CDR3 DNA sequence: TGCGCCAGCAGCCCACAGGGGACGGGCGAAAAACTGTTTTTT. It translates to CASSPQGTGEKLFF.

CDR3 DNA sequence: TGTGCCAGCAGCTCCGACAGTTATAGCAATCAGCCCCAGCATTTT. Amino acid sequence: CASSSDSYSNQPQHF. V and J are TRBV5-5 and TRBJ1-5; a possible D gene is TRBD1 (5 bases). CDR1 and CDR2 (germline): SGHKS, YYEKEE (reference sequence). V was trimmed by 3 bases and J by 0 bases, leaving 10 bases between them. The CDR3 contains 15 residues.

This clone was observed a few times. V gene TRBV6-5 combines with J gene TRBJ1-4; D uncertain. V lost 6 bases and J lost 1, with 9 bases in between. The CDR3 has 14 amino acids. Germline V gene data show CDR1 as MNHEY and CDR2 as SVGAGI. The CDR3 region is CASRHRKTNEKLFF. The CDR3 nucleotides read TGTGCCAGCAGACACAGAAAAACTAATGAAAAACTGTTTTTT.

The V gene is TRBV5-1, the J gene TRBJ1-2; D not resolved. Trimming took off 0 bases at V and 2 bases at J, with 8 bases between the two ends. The CDR3 has 14 amino acids. Germline V gives CDR1 SGHRS, CDR2 YFSETQ. In DNA form, the CDR3 reads TGCGCCAGCAGCTTGGCTACGGGGAACTATGGCTACACCTTC. It is translated as CASSLATGNYGYTF.

The CDR3 loop is CASSEGQRDTEAFF. CDR3 sequence (DNA): TGTGCCAGCAGTGAGGGACAGAGGGACACTGAAGCTTTCTTT. The chain combines TRBV6-1 with TRBJ1-1; 7 bases agree with TRBD1. Trimming took 3 bases from V and 3 from J; bases not matched to a gene: 4. Germline assignment: CDR1 MNHNS and CDR2 SASEGT. This CDR3 spans 14 amino acids.

This sequence joins TRBV25-1 and TRBJ1-1; the match to TRBD1 covers 7 bases. The CDR3 covers 13 residues. Germline loops: CDR1 MGHDK, CDR2 SYGVNS. The J segment lost 1 base and the V segment lost 7 bases, leaving 3 bases of the junction unmatched. Here the CDR3 reads CASMGQPNTEAFF. For the CDR3, the DNA is TGTGCCAGCATGGGACAGCCGAACACTGAAGCTTTCTTT.

The J gene is TRBJ2-7, the V gene TRBV11-2; 11 positions match TRBD1. Per germline, CDR1 SGHAT and CDR2 FQNNGV. This CDR3 contains 16 residues. V lost 0 bases, J lost 3 bases, and 4 bases stayed unmatched. The CDR3 region has the DNA TGTGCCAGCAGCTTAGAAGGAGGGACAGGGGGCTACGAGCAGTACTTC. Translation gives CASSLEGGTGGYEQYF.

Concerning this clone itself: The junction departs from the called germline gene at one end, perhaps through a read error. This chain links TRBV7-9 with TRBJ2-7; 9 bases are shared with TRBD2. This CDR3 has 14 amino acids. Germline assignment: CDR1 SEHNR and CDR2 FQNEAQ (reference sequence). DNA for the CDR3: TGTTCCAGCAGCTTCGTTAGCGGGAGTTACGAGCAGTACTTC. This encodes CSSSFVSGSYEQYF.

The V call is TRBV7-8, the J call TRBJ1-1; 8 positions agree with TRBD1. CDR3 length equals 14 residues. Germline V lookup: CDR1 SGHVS, CDR2 FQNEAQ. V lost 3 bases, J lost 3 bases, and 3 bases stayed unmatched. CDR3 amino acids: CASSLDRADTEAFF. The CDR3, as DNA: TGTGCCAGCAGCTTGGACAGGGCGGACACTGAAGCTTTCTTT.

Written as DNA, the CDR3 is TGTGCCAGTAGTAGCCCACTTCCAGGGCCAAGAGCAGCCAATTCACCCCTCCACTTT. The encoded protein is CASSSPLPGPRAANSPLHF. The rearrangement joins TRBV19 to TRBJ1-6, with D possibly matching TRBD1 (5 bases). From germline, CDR1 is LNHDA and CDR2 SQIVND (reference sequence). This CDR3 contains 19 residues. Trimming cost V 4 bases and J 7 bases, with 26 bases left between them.

The rearrangement uses TRBV9 and TRBJ1-2; D remains ambiguous. V was trimmed by 3 bases and J by 8 bases, leaving 11 bases between them. The CDR3 has 12 residues. Germline V gene data show CDR1 as SGDLS and CDR2 as YYNGEE. CDR3 bases: TGTGCCAGCAGCGGTACACGTCAGGGCTACACCTTC. Amino acid sequence: CASSGTRQGYTF.

In this sample, this clone turned up a few times. The V call is TRBV5-1, the J call TRBJ2-2; TRBD2 might be the D (5 bases). Germline V gives CDR1 SGHRS, CDR2 YFSETQ. The CDR3 sequence is 15 residues long. The V gene lost 4 bases and the J gene lost 6 bases, with 16 bases spanning the gap. The CDR3 nucleotides are TGCGCCAGCAGCCTGGACTCAATTTCCCCCGGGGAGCTGTTTTTT. Protein product: CASSLDSISPGELFF.

V and J are TRBV7-9 and TRBJ2-4, with TRBD1 identical over 9 bases. Germline CDR1 and CDR2: SEHNR and FQNEAQ (reference sequence). With V trimmed by 5 bases and J by 7 bases, 3 bases remained unmatched. The CDR3 is made up of 13 amino acids. The CDR3 is CASSQGQGNIQYF. The CDR3, as DNA: TGTGCCAGCAGCCAAGGACAGGGGAACATTCAGTACTTC. Combining the CDR3 with reference TRBV7-9 and TRBJ2-4 gives the whole variable domain DTGVSQNPRHKITKRGQNVTFRCDPISEHNRLYWYRQTLGQGPEFLTYFQNEAQLEKSRLLSDRFSAERPKGSFSTLEIQRTEQGDSAMYLCASSQGQGNIQYFGAGTRLSVL.

This clone was seen only once. The chain is built from TRBV30 and TRBJ2-7; the D gene is possibly TRBD1 (6 bases). CDR1 is GTSNPN and CDR2 is SVGIG in the germline V gene (reference sequence). This CDR3 has 14 amino acids. Trimming removed 4 bases from V and 0 bases from J, with 13 bases in between. CDR3 protein: CAWTRQANSYEQYF. The CDR3 coding sequence is TGTGCCTGGACTAGACAGGCAAACTCCTACGAGCAGTACTTC.

The chain employs TRBV6-5 and TRBJ1-6; TRBD1 matches at 8 bases. The CDR3 runs 13 residues. In germline, CDR1 is MNHEY, CDR2 SVGAGI. V lost 6 bases to trimming and J lost 10 bases; unmatched junction nucleotides: 5. The CDR3 here is CASRNGQGSPLHF. CDR3 DNA: TGTGCCAGCAGAAATGGACAGGGCTCACCCCTCCACTTT.

This clone was found once. The chain is built from TRBV19 and TRBJ1-4; tentative D call: TRBD1 (5 bases). V dropped 5 bases and J dropped 5 bases, with 21 bases sitting between them. The CDR3 loop spans 17 amino acids. Germline CDR1 reads LNHDA; CDR2 reads SQIVND (reference sequence). The CDR3 spells CASSAQIYRIINEKLFF. In DNA, the CDR3 is TGTGCCAGTAGTGCCCAAATCTACAGGATAATCAATGAAAAACTGTTTTTT.

The chain joins TRBV11-2 to TRBJ1-6; 7 bases match TRBD1. Per germline, CDR1 SGHAT and CDR2 FQNNGV. The CDR3 loop spans 15 amino acids. With 0 bases clipped from V and 7 bases from J, the junction kept 3 bases outside the gene matches. In nucleotides, the CDR3 is TGTGCCAGCAGCTTAGAGGGACAGAACAATTCACCCCTCCACTTT. This gives the protein CASSLEGQNNSPLHF.